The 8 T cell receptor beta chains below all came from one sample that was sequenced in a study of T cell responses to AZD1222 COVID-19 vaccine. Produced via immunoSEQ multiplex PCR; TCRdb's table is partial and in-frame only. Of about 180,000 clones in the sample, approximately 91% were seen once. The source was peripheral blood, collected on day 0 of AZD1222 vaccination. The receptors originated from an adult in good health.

CDR3 region: CASSEVPAMNTEAFF. The CDR3 region has the DNA TGTGCCAGCAGTGAAGTCCCGGCGATGAACACTGAAGCTTTCTTT. This sequence joins TRBV2 and TRBJ1-1; D gene unclear. Trimming removed 1 base from V and 0 bases from J, with 9 bases in between. The CDR3 is 15 residues long. Germline V gene data show CDR1 as SNHLY and CDR2 as FYNNEI. Using reference TRBV2 and TRBJ1-1 for the parts outside the CDR3, the full variable domain is EPEVTQTPSHQVTQMGQEVILRCVPISNHLYFYWYRQILGQKVEFLVSFYNNEISEKSEIFDDQFSVERPDGSNFTLKIRSTKLEDSAMYFCASSEVPAMNTEAFFGQGTRLTVV.

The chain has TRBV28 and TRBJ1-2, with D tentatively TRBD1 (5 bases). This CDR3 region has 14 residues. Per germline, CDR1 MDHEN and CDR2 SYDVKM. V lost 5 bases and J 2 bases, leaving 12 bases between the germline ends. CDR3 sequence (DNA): TGTGCCAGCAGTCCCCCGGCAGGGAACTATGGCTACACCTTC. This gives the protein CASSPPAGNYGYTF.

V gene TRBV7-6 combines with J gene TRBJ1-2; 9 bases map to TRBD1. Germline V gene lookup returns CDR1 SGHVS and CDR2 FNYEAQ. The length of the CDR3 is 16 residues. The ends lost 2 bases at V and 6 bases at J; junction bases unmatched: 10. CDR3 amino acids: CASSLRPQDRGHGYTF. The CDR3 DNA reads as TGTGCCAGCAGCTTAAGGCCTCAGGACAGGGGCCATGGCTACACCTTC.

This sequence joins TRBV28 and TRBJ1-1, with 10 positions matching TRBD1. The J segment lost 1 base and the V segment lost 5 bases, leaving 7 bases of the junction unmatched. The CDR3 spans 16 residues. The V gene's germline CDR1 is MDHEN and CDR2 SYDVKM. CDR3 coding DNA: TGTGCCAGCAGTCCCAACAGACAGGGGGCGAACACTGAAGCTTTCTTT. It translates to CASSPNRQGANTEAFF.

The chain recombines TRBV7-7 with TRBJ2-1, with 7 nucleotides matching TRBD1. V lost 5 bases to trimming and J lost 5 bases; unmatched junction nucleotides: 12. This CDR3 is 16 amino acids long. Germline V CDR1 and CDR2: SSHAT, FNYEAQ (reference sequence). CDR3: CASSRVLTGPNNEQFF. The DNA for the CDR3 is TGTGCCAGCAGCCGGGTCTTGACAGGGCCGAACAATGAGCAGTTCTTC.

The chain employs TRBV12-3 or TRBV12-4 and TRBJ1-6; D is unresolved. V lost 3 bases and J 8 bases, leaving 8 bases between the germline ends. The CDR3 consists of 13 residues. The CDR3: CASSFKRDSPLHF. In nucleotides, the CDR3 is TGTGCCAGCAGTTTTAAGAGGGATTCACCCCTCCACTTT.

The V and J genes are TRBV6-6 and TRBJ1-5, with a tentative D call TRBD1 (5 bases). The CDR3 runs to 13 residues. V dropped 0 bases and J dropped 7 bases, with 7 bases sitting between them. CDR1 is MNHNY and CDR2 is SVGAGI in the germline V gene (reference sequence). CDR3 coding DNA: TGTGCCAGCAGTTACTCGGGGGAACAGCCCCAGCATTTT. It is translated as CASSYSGEQPQHF.

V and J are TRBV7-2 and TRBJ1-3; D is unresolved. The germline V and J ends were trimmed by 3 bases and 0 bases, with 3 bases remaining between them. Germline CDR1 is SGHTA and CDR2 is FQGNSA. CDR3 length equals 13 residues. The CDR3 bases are TGTGCCAGCAGCTTGGACTCTGGAAACACCATATATTTT. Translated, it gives CASSLDSGNTIYF.